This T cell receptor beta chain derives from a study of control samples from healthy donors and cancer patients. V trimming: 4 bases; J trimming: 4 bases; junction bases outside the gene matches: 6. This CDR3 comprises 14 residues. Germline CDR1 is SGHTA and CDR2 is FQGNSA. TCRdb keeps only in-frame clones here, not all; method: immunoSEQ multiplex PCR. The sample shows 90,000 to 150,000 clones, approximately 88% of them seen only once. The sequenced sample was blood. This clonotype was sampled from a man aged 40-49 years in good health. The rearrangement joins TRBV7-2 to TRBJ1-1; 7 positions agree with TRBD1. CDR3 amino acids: CASSSRQGATEAFF. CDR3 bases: TGTGCCAGCAGCTCAAGACAGGGTGCCACTGAAGCTTTCTTT.